This TCR beta chain was obtained from a study of T cell changes during pregnancy in multiple sclerosis. TCRdb's copy holds only in-frame clones and misses some; the assay was immunoSEQ multiplex PCR. The data contain tens of thousands of clones, approximately 94% of them seen just once; the ten biggest clones take up 5.5%. The CDR3 contains 14 residues. Germline lookup yields CDR1 MGHDK and CDR2 SYGVNS. V lost 4 bases, J lost 3 bases, and 10 bases lay in between. The starting material was CD8+ T cells from peripheral blood mononuclear cells, obtained before pregnancy. This chain joins TRBV25-1 and TRBJ1-5, with D hard to call. The receptor's source is a female donor with multiple sclerosis, enrolled in a pregnancy study. In DNA, the CDR3 is TGTGCCAGCAGTGTCCGGGGAAACAATCAGCCCCAGCATTTT. Protein sequence: CASSVRGNNQPQHF.